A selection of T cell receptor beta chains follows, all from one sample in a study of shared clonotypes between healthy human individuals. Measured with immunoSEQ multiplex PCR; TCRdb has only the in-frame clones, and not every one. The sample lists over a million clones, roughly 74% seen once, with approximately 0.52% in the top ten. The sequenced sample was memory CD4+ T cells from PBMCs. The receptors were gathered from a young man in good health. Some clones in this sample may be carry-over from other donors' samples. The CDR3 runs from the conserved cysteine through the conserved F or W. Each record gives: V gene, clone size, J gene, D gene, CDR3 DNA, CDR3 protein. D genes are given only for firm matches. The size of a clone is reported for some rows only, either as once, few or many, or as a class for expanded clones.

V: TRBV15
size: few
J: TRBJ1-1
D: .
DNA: TGTGCCACCAGCAGAGAGGGTCAGGGAGCTTTCTTT
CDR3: CATSREGQGAFF

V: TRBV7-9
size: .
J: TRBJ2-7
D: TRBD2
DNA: TGTGCCAGCAGCTTACCTGGGACTAGCGCGACTCGCGAGCAGTACTTC
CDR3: CASSLPGTSATREQYF

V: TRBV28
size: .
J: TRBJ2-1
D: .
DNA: TGTGCCAGCAGTTTATTGGGTGTAACGAGCTACAATGAGCAGTTCTTC
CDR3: CASSLLGVTSYNEQFF

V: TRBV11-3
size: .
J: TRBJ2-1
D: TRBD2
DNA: TGTGCCAGCAGCACCCGGACTAGCGTCTCCTACAATGAGCAGTTCTTC
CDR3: CASSTRTSVSYNEQFF

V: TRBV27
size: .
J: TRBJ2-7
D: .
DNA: TGTGCCAGCAGTTTCCGGACAGAGTCCTACGAGCAGTACTTC
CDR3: CASSFRTESYEQYF

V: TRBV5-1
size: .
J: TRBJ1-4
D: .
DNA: TGCGCCAGCAGCTCGGGGGGCTCTCATGAAAAACTGTTTTTT
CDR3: CASSSGGSHEKLFF

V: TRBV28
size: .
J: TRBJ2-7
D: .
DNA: TGTGCCAGCAGTTTACACCAGCCGGGCGAGCAGTACTTC
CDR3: CASSLHQPGEQYF

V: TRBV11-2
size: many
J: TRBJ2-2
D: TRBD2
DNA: TGTGCCAGCAGCTCGGGACTAAACACCGGGGAGCTGTTTTTT
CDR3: CASSSGLNTGELFF

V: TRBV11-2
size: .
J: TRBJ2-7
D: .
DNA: TGTGCCAGCAGCTTATCCCAGGGCGGGGCCTACGAGCAGTACTTC
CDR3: CASSLSQGGAYEQYF

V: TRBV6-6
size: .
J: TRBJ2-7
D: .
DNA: TGTGCCAGCAGTCGAACACGACAGACCTACGAGCAGTACTTC
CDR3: CASSRTRQTYEQYF

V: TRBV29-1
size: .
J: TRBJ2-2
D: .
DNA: TGCAGCGCAGAAGGAAACACCGGGGAGCTGTTTTTT
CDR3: CSAEGNTGELFF

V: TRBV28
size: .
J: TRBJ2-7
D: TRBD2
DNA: TGTGCCAGCAGTTCCACAGTGAGCGGGAGGATCTACGAGCAGTACTTC
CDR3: CASSSTVSGRIYEQYF

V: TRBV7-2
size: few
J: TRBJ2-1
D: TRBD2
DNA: TGTGCCAGCAGCAAAGGGACTACCTACAATGAGCAGTTCTTC
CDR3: CASSKGTTYNEQFF

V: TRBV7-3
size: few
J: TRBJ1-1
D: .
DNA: TGTGCCAGCAGCTTAGGACTGAACCTTGAAGCTTTCTTT
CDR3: CASSLGLNLEAFF

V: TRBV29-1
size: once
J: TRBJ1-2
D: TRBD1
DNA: TGCAGCGCCGGACAGGAGGAGGATGGCTACACCTTC
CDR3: CSAGQEEDGYTF

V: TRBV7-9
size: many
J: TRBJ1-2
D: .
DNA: TGTGCCAGCAGCTTAGTGGAAGGCTACACCTTC
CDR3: CASSLVEGYTF

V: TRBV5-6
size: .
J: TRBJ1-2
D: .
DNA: TGTGCCAGCACTCGACGTTTGGGTGGCTACACCTTC
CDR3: CASTRRLGGYTF

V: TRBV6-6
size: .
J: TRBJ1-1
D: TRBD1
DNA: TGTGCCAGCAGCGGACAGGGGAGAACGAGCACTGAAGCTTTCTTT
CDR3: CASSGQGRTSTEAFF

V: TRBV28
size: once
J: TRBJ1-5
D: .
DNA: TGTGCCAGCAGCTATAAACTACGAAGGGGGGGCAATCAGCCCCAGCATTTT
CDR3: CASSYKLRRGGNQPQHF

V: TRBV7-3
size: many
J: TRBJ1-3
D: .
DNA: TGTGCCAGCAGCCAAAGACCGATCGGCTCTGGAAACACCATATATTTT
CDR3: CASSQRPIGSGNTIYF

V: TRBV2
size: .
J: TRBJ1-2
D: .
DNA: TGTGCCAGCAGTGGTGCGGGGCGGAGTGGCTACACCTTC
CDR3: CASSGAGRSGYTF

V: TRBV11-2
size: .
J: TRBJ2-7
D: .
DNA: TGTGCCAGCAGCTTAGGGCTGAGGGGGAAAGGCGAGCAGTACTTC
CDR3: CASSLGLRGKGEQYF

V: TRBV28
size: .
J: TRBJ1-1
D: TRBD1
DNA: TGTGCCAGCAGTTCTGGACAGGGGACTGAAGCTTTCTTT
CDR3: CASSSGQGTEAFF

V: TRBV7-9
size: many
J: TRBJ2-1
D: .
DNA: TGTGCCAGCAGTCCGATTTTCCGGGACACCAACGCCAATGAGCAGTTCTTC
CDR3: CASSPIFRDTNANEQFF

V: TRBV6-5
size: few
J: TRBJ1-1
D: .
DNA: TGTGCCAGCAGTAGAAATGAAGCTTTCTTT
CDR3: CASSRNEAFF

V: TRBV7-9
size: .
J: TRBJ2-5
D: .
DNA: TGTGCCAGCAGCTTAGTTCGAGAGACCCAGTACTTC
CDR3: CASSLVRETQYF

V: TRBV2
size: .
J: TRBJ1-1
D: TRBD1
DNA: TGTGCCAGCAGGCGGGGGCAGGGGGGATCTGAAGCTTTCTTT
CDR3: CASRRGQGGSEAFF

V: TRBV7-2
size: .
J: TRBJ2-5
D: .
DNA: TGTGCCAGCAGCTTAGAGTTGGTGCTGGGACAGACCCAGTACTTC
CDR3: CASSLELVLGQTQYF

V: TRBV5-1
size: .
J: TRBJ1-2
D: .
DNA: TGCGCCAGCAGCTTGACGGCAGGGAACTATGGCTACACCTTC
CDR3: CASSLTAGNYGYTF

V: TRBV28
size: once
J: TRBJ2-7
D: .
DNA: TGTGCCAGCAGTTTGATTTTAGGACAGCCTAGCTACGAGCAGTACTTC
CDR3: CASSLILGQPSYEQYF

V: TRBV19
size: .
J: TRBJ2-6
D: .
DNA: TGTGCCAGTAGTATAGCTATCTCTGGGGCCAACGTCCTGACTTTC
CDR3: CASSIAISGANVLTF

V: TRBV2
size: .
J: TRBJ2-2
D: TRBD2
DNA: TGTGCAACCGAAGCGGGGAACGCGAACACCGGGGAGCTGTTTTTT
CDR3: CATEAGNANTGELFF

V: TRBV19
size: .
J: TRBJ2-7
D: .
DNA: TGTGCCAGTAGCTCACCCGGGCGGACCTACGAGCAGTACTTC
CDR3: CASSSPGRTYEQYF

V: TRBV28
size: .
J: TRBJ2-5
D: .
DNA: TGTGCCAGCAGATCCTATAAGGTCTATAAGAGGGAGACCCAGTACTTC
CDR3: CASRSYKVYKRETQYF

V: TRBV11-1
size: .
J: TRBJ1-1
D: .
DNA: TGTGCCAGCAGCCAAACTTCGACAGGGAACACTGAAGCTTTCTTT
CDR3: CASSQTSTGNTEAFF

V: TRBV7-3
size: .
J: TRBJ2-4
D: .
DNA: TGTGCCAGCAGCTCACCTGGGACTGTTCAGTACTTC
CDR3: CASSSPGTVQYF

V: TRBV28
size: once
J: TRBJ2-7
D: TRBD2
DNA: TGTGCCAGCAGCTCCCCCCCCGGGACTAGCGAGTCCTACGAGCAGTACTTC
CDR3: CASSSPPGTSESYEQYF

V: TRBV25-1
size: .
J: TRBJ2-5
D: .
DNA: TGTGCCAGCACTTTTCCGGGCGCGGAGACCCAGTACTTC
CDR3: CASTFPGAETQYF

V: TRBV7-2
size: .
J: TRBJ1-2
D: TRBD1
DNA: TGTGCCAGCAGCGATAACAGGGGTGTATATGGCTACACCTTC
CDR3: CASSDNRGVYGYTF

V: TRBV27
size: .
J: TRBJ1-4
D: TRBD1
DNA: TGTGCCACGCGACGAACGACAGGGGCAACTAATGAAAAACTGTTTTTT
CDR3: CATRRTTGATNEKLFF

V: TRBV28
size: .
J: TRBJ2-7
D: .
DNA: TGTGCCAGCAGGGACAGCCGGAGCTCCTACGAGCAGTACTTC
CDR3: CASRDSRSSYEQYF

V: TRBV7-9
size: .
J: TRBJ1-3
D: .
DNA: TGTGCCAGCAGCCTTTTGATTTCCGTATATTTT
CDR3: CASSLLISVYF

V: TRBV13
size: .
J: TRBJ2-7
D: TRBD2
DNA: TGTGCCAGCAGCCCCCGTCCGGGACTACACTACGAGCAGTACTTC
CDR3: CASSPRPGLHYEQYF

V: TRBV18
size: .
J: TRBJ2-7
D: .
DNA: TGTGCCAGCTCCCAGGGACCGGGACAATCGTACGAGCAGTACTTC
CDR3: CASSQGPGQSYEQYF

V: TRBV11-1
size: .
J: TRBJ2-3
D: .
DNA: TGTGCCAGCAGCCTAGAGGGAGATACGCAGTATTTT
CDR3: CASSLEGDTQYF

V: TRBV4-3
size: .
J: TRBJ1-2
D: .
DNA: TGCGCCAGCAGCCAAGCTTACGCAACTAACTATGGCTACACCTTC
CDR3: CASSQAYATNYGYTF

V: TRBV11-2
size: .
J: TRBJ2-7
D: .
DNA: TGTGCCAGCAGCCTGGGGGCGGGAGTACGGGAGCAGTACTTC
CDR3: CASSLGAGVREQYF

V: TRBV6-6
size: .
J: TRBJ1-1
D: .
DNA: TGTGCCAGCGCCCCTGCGGGGACTGAAGCTTTCTTT
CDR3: CASAPAGTEAFF

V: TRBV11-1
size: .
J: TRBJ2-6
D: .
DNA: TGTGCCAGCAGCCCCGACTCTGGGGCCAACGTCCTGACTTTC
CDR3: CASSPDSGANVLTF

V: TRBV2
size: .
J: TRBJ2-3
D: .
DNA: TGTGCCAGCAGTGCCCGCGGAGCTAGCACAGATACGCAGTATTTT
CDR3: CASSARGASTDTQYF

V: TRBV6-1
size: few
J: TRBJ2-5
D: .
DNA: TGTGCCAGCAGTGAAGGCAAGGCCCACTTCCAAGAGACCCAGTACTTC
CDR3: CASSEGKAHFQETQYF

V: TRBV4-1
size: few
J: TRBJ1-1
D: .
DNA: TGCGCCAGCAGCCAAGGTCTAGGGAACACTGAAGCTTTCTTT
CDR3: CASSQGLGNTEAFF

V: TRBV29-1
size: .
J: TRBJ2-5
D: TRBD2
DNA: TGCAGCGTTGAGCGCTCCAGCGGGGGGAAAGAGACCCAGTACTTC
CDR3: CSVERSSGGKETQYF

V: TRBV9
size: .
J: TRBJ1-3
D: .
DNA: TGTGCCAGCAGCGAGGGTGTCCGCGGCGGAAACACCATATATTTT
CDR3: CASSEGVRGGNTIYF

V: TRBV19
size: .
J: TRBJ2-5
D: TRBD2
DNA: TGTGCCAGTAGTGCCCCTCGGGGGGAGGTAGGAAGAGAGACCCAGTACTTC
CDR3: CASSAPRGEVGRETQYF